Listed here is a single TCR beta chain. This entry comes from a study of response to subunit inactivated influenza vaccine. V dropped 4 bases and J dropped 10; count of bases not matched to a gene: 5. CDR1 DFQATT and CDR2 SNEGSKA come from the germline V gene (reference sequence). The CDR3 has 14 residues. One entry per CDR3 protein results from TCRdb running MiXCR on the RT-PCR reads. This sample has about 540,000 distinct CDR3 sequences; roughly 25% occur once, and the top ten carry around 2.8%. These records were also assigned to another study, of T cells expressing NK-cell markers. From that study: UMI-tagged 5'RACE template switching yielded the TCR beta cDNA. Most of the eight sequenced donors tested HCMV-seropositive; one tested seronegative. An anti-gamma-delta TCR antibody restricted sorting to alpha-beta TCR T cells in several experiments.

The sequencing used CD4+ T cells sorted from PBMCs, collected about 13 days after vaccination. The sequence came from a man aged 50 to 60 who received an inactivated influenza vaccine. This sequence joins TRBV20-1 and TRBJ2-1; 15 bases fit TRBD2. The CDR3 here is CSAIGLAGGKEQFF. The CDR3 coding sequence is TGCAGTGCTATTGGACTAGCGGGGGGGAAGGAGCAGTTCTTC.